This T cell receptor beta chain was sequenced for a study of T cell responses to AZD1222 COVID-19 vaccine. Profiled with immunoSEQ multiplex PCR; TCRdb holds only in-frame clones, not every one. The sample has 150,000 to 200,000 clones, 90% to 95% seen once; the top ten hold approximately 1%. V lost 3 bases to trimming and J lost 5 bases, with 19 bases between them. Germline CDR1 reads GTSNPN; CDR2 reads SVGIG (reference sequence). The CDR3 covers 15 residues. V usage is TRBV30 and J usage is TRBJ1-2; a weak D match, TRBD1 (5 bases). The specimen comprised peripheral blood, sampled on day 0 of AZD1222 vaccination. The source of this sequence is an adult in good health. For the CDR3, the DNA is TGTGCCTGGAGGTGGCGGGGTGCGGGACTATATGGCTACACCTTC. Encoded protein: CAWRWRGAGLYGYTF.